This T cell receptor beta chain was captured by sequencing in a study of blood T cell repertoires in COVID-19. This table comes from immunoSEQ multiplex PCR, and its TCRdb copy is limited to in-frame clones, with some not included. This table has around 200,000 clones, 75% to 90% appearing once. Participants, about 18 to 90 years old, spanned under 30 US areas. Two negative PCRs, clearance, or symptom resolution were required of recovered Cohort 3 donors. The germline V gene has CDR1 SQVTM and CDR2 ANQGSEA. The CDR3 is 16 amino acids. The V gene lost 5 bases and the J gene lost 0 bases, with 19 bases spanning the gap.

The specimen sequenced was PBMCs or T cells enriched from blood (not recorded which). This sequence originates from a man aged 25-40 years who had recovered from COVID-19. The chain couples TRBV29-1 to TRBJ1-2; tentatively, D is TRBD1 (5 bases). CDR3 coding DNA: TGCAGCGTTAGAATCTACTCCGACAGCCCTAACTATGGCTACACCTTC. Residues: CSVRIYSDSPNYGYTF.